This T cell receptor beta chain was profiled in a study of blood T cell repertoires in COVID-19. Measured with immunoSEQ multiplex PCR; TCRdb has only the in-frame clones, and not every one. The sample carries 200,000 to 300,000 clones, 86% recorded once. CDR1 and CDR2 (germline): GTSNPN, SVGIG (reference sequence). The CDR3 runs 14 residues. V shed 5 bases and J shed 5 bases, with 13 bases lying between them. This rearrangement joins TRBV30 to TRBJ1-6; D may be TRBD1 (5 bases). The sequence was collected from a man aged 25-45 years with active or convalescent COVID-19. The specimen was peripheral blood. CDR3 loop: CAWEAGRNNSPLHF. As DNA, the CDR3 is TGTGCCTGGGAAGCGGGACGGAATAATTCACCCCTCCACTTT.